Below, 23 T cell receptor beta chains from the same sample are listed, as sequenced in a study of T cell responses to AZD1222 COVID-19 vaccine. Produced via immunoSEQ multiplex PCR; TCRdb's table is partial and in-frame only. The top ten hold roughly 5.2% of the sample, which has some 150,000 clones, nearly 90% seen once. Sequencing was performed on peripheral blood, taken 28 days after the second dose of the MenACWY control vaccine. All receptors derive from an adult who received the MenACWY meningococcal vaccine as a control.

The chain is built from TRBV27 and TRBJ2-3; maybe TRBD1 (5 bases). CDR3 size: 15 residues. The germline V and J ends were trimmed by 7 bases and 3 bases, with 17 bases remaining between them. Germline assignment: CDR1 MNHEY and CDR2 SMNVEV (reference sequence). The CDR3 loop is CASTKLPTVTDTQYF. The CDR3 DNA follows: TGTGCCAGCACCAAGCTCCCGACAGTTACAGATACGCAGTATTTT.

This clone was seen just once. The chain links TRBV14 to TRBJ2-7; 11 bases line up with TRBD2. This CDR3 has 17 residues. With V trimmed by 2 bases and J by 4 bases, 10 bases remained unmatched. In germline, CDR1 is SGHDN, CDR2 FVKESK. The DNA for the CDR3 is TGTGCCAGCAGCCAACTTCCTTTAGCGGGGGGGTTGTACGAGCAGTACTTC. This translates into CASSQLPLAGGLYEQYF.

V and J are TRBV10-3 and TRBJ2-5, with no clear D. There are 14 residues in the CDR3. V was shortened by 7 bases and J by 0 bases, with 12 bases between the two germline ends. CDR1 ENHRY and CDR2 SYGVKD come from the germline V gene. Here the CDR3 reads CAIKDTVYQETQYF. Written as DNA, the CDR3 is TGTGCCATCAAAGATACAGTATACCAAGAGACCCAGTACTTC.

This chain joins TRBV14 and TRBJ1-4; no clear D gene. Germline CDR1 and CDR2: SGHDN and FVKESK. V was cut by 4 bases and J by 8 bases, with 11 bases left in between. The CDR3 spans 13 residues. The CDR3 sequence: CASSPLGREKLFF. The CDR3 bases are TGTGCCAGCAGCCCGTTGGGTAGAGAAAAACTGTTTTTT.

V is TRBV7-9 and J is TRBJ1-5, with TRBD1 as a possible D gene (6 bases). Trimming took 1 base from V and 5 from J, leaving 6 bases between them. Germline assignment: CDR1 SEHNR and CDR2 FQNEAQ (reference sequence). The CDR3 has 13 residues. CDR3 sequence: CASSLEGDQPQHF. CDR3 in DNA: TGTGCCAGCAGCTTAGAGGGGGATCAGCCCCAGCATTTT. The full variable domain, with the rest looked up from reference TRBV7-9 and TRBJ1-5, is DTGVSQNPRHKITKRGQNVTFRCDPISEHNRLYWYRQTLGQGPEFLTYFQNEAQLEKSRLLSDRFSAERPKGSFSTLEIQRTEQGDSAMYLCASSLEGDQPQHFGDGTRLSIL.

This clone was seen once. The V and J genes are TRBV5-1 and TRBJ2-1; D remains ambiguous. CDR1 and CDR2 from the germline V gene are SGHRS and YFSETQ. V was cut by 1 base and J by 4 bases, with 6 bases left in between. CDR3 length: 13 residues. CDR3 sequence: CASSLQRYNEQFF. Here the CDR3 DNA reads TGCGCCAGCAGCTTGCAGCGTTACAATGAGCAGTTCTTC. The whole variable domain, filled in from reference TRBV5-1 and TRBJ2-1, reads KAGVTQTPRYLIKTRGQQVTLSCSPISGHRSVSWYQQTPGQGLQFLFEYFSETQRNKGNFPGRFSGRQFSNSRSEMNVSTLELGDSALYLCASSLQRYNEQFFGPGTRLTVL.

This sequence joins TRBV11-2 and TRBJ1-2; D gene ambiguous. The V gene lost 5 bases and the J gene lost 4 bases, with 8 bases spanning the gap. This CDR3 has 12 amino acids. CDR1 and CDR2 from the germline V gene are SGHAT and FQNNGV. The CDR3 DNA sequence: TGTGCCAGCAGCCGGAGCGGCTATGGCTACACCTTC. Protein sequence: CASSRSGYGYTF. Complete variable domain (other parts from reference TRBV11-2 and TRBJ1-2): EAGVAQSPRYKIIEKRQSVAFWCNPISGHATLYWYQQILGQGPKLLIQFQNNGVVDDSQLPKDRFSAERLKGVDSTLKIQPAKLEDSAVYLCASSRSGYGYTFGSGTRLTVV.

V gene TRBV4-3 combines with J gene TRBJ2-7; a possible D gene is TRBD2 (7 bases). CDR1 and CDR2 (germline): LGHNA, YSLEER. Trimming stripped 2 bases from V and 0 bases from J, with 17 bases between. The CDR3 loop spans 17 amino acids. Here the CDR3 DNA reads TGCGCCAGCAGCCAATACGGAAGCGGGACAACCTCCTACGAGCAGTACTTC. This translates into CASSQYGSGTTSYEQYF.

The V call is TRBV11-3, the J call TRBJ1-4; no clear D. CDR1 is SGHNT, CDR2 YENEEA, per germline. The CDR3 extends over 15 amino acids. The V end lost 4 bases, the J end lost 4 bases, and 13 bases lay between the germline ends. The CDR3 DNA reads as TGTGCCAGCAGCTACGGACGGACGTTTAATGAAAAACTGTTTTTT. This gives the protein CASSYGRTFNEKLFF.

The chain combines TRBV6-5 with TRBJ1-2; 7 nucleotides match TRBD1. The CDR3 is made up of 13 amino acids. Germline CDR1 and CDR2: MNHEY and SVGAGI. V shed 10 bases, J shed 0 bases, and the junction held 5 bases outside the gene matches. The CDR3 sequence is CAIGQATNYGYTF. The CDR3 nucleotides are TGTGCCATAGGACAGGCAACTAACTATGGCTACACCTTC.

Turning to this clone: Other DNA sequences in this specimen translate into the identical CDR3. The chain is built from TRBV7-2 and TRBJ1-1; D not certain. Germline V CDR1 and CDR2: SGHTA, FQGNSA. V gave up 3 bases and J gave up 1 base, with 9 bases separating them. The length of the CDR3 is 14 residues. The CDR3 sequence is CASSFGSANTEAFF. The CDR3 region has the DNA TGTGCCAGCAGCTTCGGTAGCGCGAACACTGAAGCTTTCTTT. The full variable domain, rest sourced from reference TRBV7-2 and TRBJ1-1, is GAGVSQSPSNKVTEKGKDVELRCDPISGHTALYWYRQSLGQGLEFLIYFQGNSAPDKSGLPSDRFSAERTGGSVSTLTIQRTQQEDSAVYLCASSFGSANTEAFFGQGTRLTVV.

The chain carries TRBV28 and TRBJ1-5; 9 bases match TRBD1. The germline gives CDR1 MDHEN, CDR2 SYDVKM. The V segment lost 2 bases and the J segment 6 bases; nucleotides outside the gene matches: 2. The CDR3 has 14 amino acids. The CDR3 DNA follows: TGTGCCAGCAGTTTAGACAGGGGGTTTCAGCCCCAGCATTTT. Protein: CASSLDRGFQPQHF.

The V gene is TRBV10-2, the J gene TRBJ1-2; D is uncertain. V was shortened by 4 bases and J by 1 base, with 7 bases between the two germline ends. This CDR3 has 13 residues. Germline V gives CDR1 WSHSY, CDR2 SAAADI. The CDR3: CASSAERNYGYTF. CDR3 nucleotides: TGCGCCAGCAGTGCGGAACGTAACTATGGCTACACCTTC.

The chain recombines TRBV28 with TRBJ1-2; weak D call: TRBD1 (6 bases). This CDR3 is built from 12 residues. With 11 bases removed from V and 4 bases from J, the gap between germline ends came to 14 bases. From germline, CDR1 is MDHEN and CDR2 SYDVKM. CDR3 nucleotides: TGTGCCCTAGCGACAGGAGGCTATGGCTACACCTTC. This sequence encodes CALATGGYGYTF.

This clone was recorded a few times. The J gene is TRBJ1-2, the V gene TRBV3-1 (or the pseudogene TRBV3-2); TRBD1 aligns across 8 bases. The J segment lost 7 bases and the V segment lost 0 bases, leaving 7 bases of the junction unmatched. CDR1 is LGHDT, CDR2 YNNKEL, per germline (reference sequence). CDR3 size: 15 residues. The CDR3, as DNA: TGTGCCAGCAGCCAAGACTCAGGGGGCCGTCGTGGCTACACCTTC. This codes for CASSQDSGGRRGYTF.

The chain joins TRBV29-1 to TRBJ1-5; 8 bases align to TRBD1. Trimming cost V 0 bases and J 5 bases; bases outside gene matches: 6. Germline assignment: CDR1 SQVTM and CDR2 ANQGSEA. The CDR3 covers 15 residues. CDR3 sequence (DNA): TGCAGCGTTGAAGATCAGGGACAGGATGATCAGCCCCAGCATTTT. It codes for CSVEDQGQDDQPQHF.

This chain uses TRBV12-3 or TRBV12-4 with TRBJ2-7; D ambiguous. V lost 8 bases and J 0 bases, leaving 11 bases between the germline ends. This CDR3 region has 13 residues. The CDR3 nucleotides are TGTGCCAGCTACGGGCCAATCTCCTACGAGCAGTACTTC. Amino acid sequence: CASYGPISYEQYF.

The chain recombines TRBV27 with TRBJ1-4; tentatively, D is TRBD1 (5 bases). The CDR3 sequence is 15 residues long. Trimming took 4 bases from V and 5 from J, leaving 14 bases between them. Germline V gene lookup returns CDR1 MNHEY and CDR2 SMNVEV (reference sequence). The chain's CDR3 is CASSWAWGVNEKLFF. The CDR3 DNA follows: TGTGCCAGCAGTTGGGCCTGGGGGGTCAATGAAAAACTGTTTTTT.

The chain is built from TRBV12-3 or TRBV12-4 and TRBJ2-7; D is unclear. This CDR3 region has 12 residues. V lost 4 bases to trimming and J lost 5 bases, with 9 bases between them. CDR3 region: CASSYRPNEQYF. In nucleotides, the CDR3 is TGTGCCAGCAGTTACCGACCTAACGAGCAGTACTTC.

This chain connects TRBV25-1 to TRBJ2-3, with a tentative D call TRBD1 (5 bases). This CDR3 comprises 14 residues. Germline V lookup: CDR1 MGHDK, CDR2 SYGVNS. Trimming removed 2 bases at V and 5 bases at J, with 11 bases between. As DNA, the CDR3 is TGTGCCAGCAGTGAAATGGTAGGGGAAGATACGCAGTATTTT. It codes for CASSEMVGEDTQYF.

The chain couples TRBV14 to TRBJ1-4; no clear D gene. The CDR3 spans 15 residues. Germline V gives CDR1 SGHDN, CDR2 FVKESK. V lost 2 bases to trimming and J lost 7 bases, with 14 bases between them. CDR3 amino acids: CASSQRIVNGEKLFF. In DNA, the CDR3 is TGTGCCAGCAGCCAAAGGATTGTCAACGGTGAAAAACTGTTTTTT.

The chain is built from TRBV7-3 and TRBJ2-1; D call uncertain. The V end was cut by 5 bases, the J end by 0 bases, with 17 bases between. This CDR3 has 17 residues. CDR1 SGHTA and CDR2 FQGTGA come from the germline V gene. The CDR3 reads CASSPPQRMSSYNEQFF. DNA for the CDR3: TGTGCCAGCAGCCCGCCCCAGAGAATGAGCTCCTACAATGAGCAGTTCTTC.

The chain combines TRBV11-3 with TRBJ1-3, with D hard to call. Between the trimmed V and J ends, which lost 3 bases and 1 base, there was a span of 22 bases. CDR1 SGHNT and CDR2 YENEEA come from the germline V gene. The CDR3 is 19 residues long. The CDR3 protein is CASSFSTDFIVGSGNTIYF. The CDR3 DNA reads TGTGCCAGCAGCTTTTCGACCGACTTCATTGTAGGGTCTGGAAACACCATATATTTT.